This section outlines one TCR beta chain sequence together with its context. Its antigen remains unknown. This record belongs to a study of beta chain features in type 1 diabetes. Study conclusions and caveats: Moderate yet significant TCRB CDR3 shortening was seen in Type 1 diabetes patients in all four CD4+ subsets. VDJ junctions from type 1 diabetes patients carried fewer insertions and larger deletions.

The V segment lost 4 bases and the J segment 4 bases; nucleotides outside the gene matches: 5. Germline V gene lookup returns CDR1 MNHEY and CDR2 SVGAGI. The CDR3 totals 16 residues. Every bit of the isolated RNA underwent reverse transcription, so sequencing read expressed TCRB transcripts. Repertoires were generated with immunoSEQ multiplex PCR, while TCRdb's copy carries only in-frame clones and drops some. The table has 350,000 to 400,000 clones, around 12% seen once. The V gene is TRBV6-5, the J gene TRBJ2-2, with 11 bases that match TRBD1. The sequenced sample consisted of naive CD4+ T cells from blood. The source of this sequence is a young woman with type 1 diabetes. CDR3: CASSFGQGAGTGELFF. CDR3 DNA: TGTGCCAGCAGTTTTGGACAGGGGGCGGGCACCGGGGAGCTGTTTTTT.